Listed below are T cell receptor beta chains from one sample, sequenced in a study of T cell responses to AZD1222 COVID-19 vaccine. Sequencing used immunoSEQ multiplex PCR; TCRdb keeps in-frame clones, though not all of them. The repertoire holds roughly 110,000 clones, with about 92% as singletons. Specimen: peripheral blood, collected 28 days after the second AZD1222 dose. The receptors were sampled from an adult who received the AZD1222 COVID-19 vaccine. The CDR3 runs from the conserved cysteine through the conserved F or W. The D gene is left open where the match is weak. A row's size may be missing; if present it is once, few, many or a size class.

J: TRBJ1-5; V: TRBV19; D: NA; size: few; DNA: TGTGCCAGTAGCACCGGTGGATCAAATCAGCCCCAGCATTTT; CDR3: CASSTGGSNQPQHF
J: TRBJ1-4; V: TRBV15; D: TRBD1; size: NA; DNA: TGTGCCACCAGCAGGGGACAGGGTAACGAAAAACTGTTTTTT; CDR3: CATSRGQGNEKLFF
J: TRBJ2-1; V: TRBV27; D: NA; size: NA; DNA: TGTGCCAGCAGTTTAGTCACGGGGGCTGTTGGCAATGAGCAGTTCTTC; CDR3: CASSLVTGAVGNEQFF
J: TRBJ1-1; V: TRBV7-3; D: NA; size: NA; DNA: TGTGCCAGCAGCTTAATGGGCGCAGTAACCAACACTGAAGCTTTCTTT; CDR3: CASSLMGAVTNTEAFF
J: TRBJ2-6; V: TRBV6-5; D: NA; size: NA; DNA: TGTGCCAGCAGGGATGGGGCCAACGTCCTGACTTTC; CDR3: CASRDGANVLTF
J: TRBJ2-7; V: TRBV4-1; D: TRBD2; size: NA; DNA: TGCGCCAGCAGCCAAGTTGGAAGTAGCGGGGGGAAAAAGCAGTACTTC; CDR3: CASSQVGSSGGKKQYF
J: TRBJ1-1; V: TRBV5-1; D: TRBD1; size: NA; DNA: TGCGCCAGCAGCTTGCCGGACAGGGGTATAAATGAAGCTTTCTTT; CDR3: CASSLPDRGINEAFF
J: TRBJ2-1; V: TRBV14; D: NA; size: NA; DNA: TGTGCCAGCAGCCAGTACGGGTACAATGAGCAGTTCTTC; CDR3: CASSQYGYNEQFF
J: TRBJ2-3; V: TRBV6-2/TRBV6-3; D: NA; size: NA; DNA: TGTGCCAGCAGTTACCTCGGGACCCCCGGGGATACGCAGTATTTT; CDR3: CASSYLGTPGDTQYF
J: TRBJ2-7; V: TRBV23-1; D: NA; size: NA; DNA: TGCGCCACTCCTATTCCTGGGGAAGACTACGAGCAGTACTTC; CDR3: CATPIPGEDYEQYF
J: TRBJ2-2; V: TRBV19; D: NA; size: few; DNA: TGTGCCAGTAGCGGACAAAACACCGGGGAGCTGTTTTTT; CDR3: CASSGQNTGELFF
J: TRBJ1-3; V: TRBV9; D: TRBD1; size: NA; DNA: TGTGCCAGCAGCGTCAGGACAGGGAGCTGGGGAAACACCATATATTTT; CDR3: CASSVRTGSWGNTIYF
J: TRBJ2-1; V: TRBV19; D: TRBD1; size: NA; DNA: TGTGCCAGTACGAACAGGGGGCGCTCAGGTGAGCAGTTCTTC; CDR3: CASTNRGRSGEQFF
J: TRBJ2-7; V: TRBV11-2; D: NA; size: NA; DNA: TGTGCCAGCAGCTTAGATCGACAGTACGAGCAGTACTTC; CDR3: CASSLDRQYEQYF
J: TRBJ1-3; V: TRBV30; D: TRBD1; size: NA; DNA: TGTGCCTGGCGGACAGGGGCAGTAAACACCATATATTTT; CDR3: CAWRTGAVNTIYF
J: TRBJ2-1; V: TRBV5-1; D: NA; size: NA; DNA: TGCGCCAGCAGCTTGGGGCTAGCTGGTCTCAATGAGCAGTTCTTC; CDR3: CASSLGLAGLNEQFF
J: TRBJ1-2; V: TRBV9; D: NA; size: NA; DNA: TGTGCCAGCAGCCTTCCGTTTTTCCCAAGCACCTTC; CDR3: CASSLPFFPSTF
J: TRBJ1-1; V: TRBV10-3; D: TRBD1; size: NA; DNA: TGTGCCATCAGCCCGGGACAGGGGATAACTGAAGCTTTCTTT; CDR3: CAISPGQGITEAFF
J: TRBJ1-2; V: TRBV13; D: TRBD1; size: NA; DNA: TGTGCCCGCAGTCGCCCCGGGACAGGGGCCGGTAACTATGGCTACACCTTC; CDR3: CARSRPGTGAGNYGYTF
J: TRBJ1-5; V: TRBV6-7; D: TRBD1; size: NA; DNA: TGTGCCAGCAGTAAGAACACCGGGACAGAGTGCCAGCCCCAGCATTTT; CDR3: CASSKNTGTECQPQHF
J: TRBJ1-1; V: TRBV2; D: NA; size: once; DNA: TGTGCCAGCCTGTATGGCACTGAAGCTTTCTTT; CDR3: CASLYGTEAFF
J: TRBJ2-1; V: TRBV5-1; D: TRBD2; size: NA; DNA: TGCGCCAGCATGGGGGGGGTATCCCTCACGCCCTACAATGAGCAGTTCTTC; CDR3: CASMGGVSLTPYNEQFF
J: TRBJ1-6; V: TRBV2; D: NA; size: NA; DNA: TGTGCCAGCAGTGCCAGGGATAATTCACCCCTCCACTTT; CDR3: CASSARDNSPLHF
J: TRBJ2-7; V: TRBV6-5; D: TRBD2; size: once; DNA: TGTGCCAGCAGTCTGACTAGCGGTGTCTACGAGCAGTACTTC; CDR3: CASSLTSGVYEQYF
J: TRBJ2-1; V: TRBV18; D: NA; size: NA; DNA: TGTGCCAGCTCACTTGGGGGGGGGACAAGCTCCTACAATGAGCAGTTCTTC; CDR3: CASSLGGGTSSYNEQFF
J: TRBJ1-1; V: TRBV5-8; D: NA; size: NA; DNA: TGTGCCAGCAGCTTGGACAGATACACTGAAGCTTTCTTT; CDR3: CASSLDRYTEAFF
J: TRBJ2-2; V: TRBV11-2; D: NA; size: NA; DNA: TGTGCCAGCAGCCAAAATGACAGGTTCACCGGGGAGCTGTTTTTT; CDR3: CASSQNDRFTGELFF
J: TRBJ2-7; V: TRBV6-2/TRBV6-3; D: NA; size: NA; DNA: TGTGCCAGCAGCCCGACAGCCTACGAGCAGTACTTC; CDR3: CASSPTAYEQYF
J: TRBJ1-5; V: TRBV2; D: NA; size: NA; DNA: TGTGCCAGCAGTGTAGAGCGCGGCAATCAGCCCCAGCATTTT; CDR3: CASSVERGNQPQHF
J: TRBJ2-7; V: TRBV18; D: NA; size: NA; DNA: TGTGCCAGCTCACCGTCGGGACTTTTAACCTACGAGCAGTACTTC; CDR3: CASSPSGLLTYEQYF
J: TRBJ2-7; V: TRBV5-1; D: NA; size: NA; DNA: TGCGCCAGCAGCTTGGAAACGCAGAACTACGAGCAGTACTTC; CDR3: CASSLETQNYEQYF
J: TRBJ1-5; V: TRBV7-2; D: NA; size: NA; DNA: TGTGCCAGCAGCTTCGGTTTGGATGGGCCGAATCAGCCCCAGCATTTT; CDR3: CASSFGLDGPNQPQHF
J: TRBJ1-2; V: TRBV4-1; D: NA; size: once; DNA: TGCGCCAGCAGCCAAGATGACAGCAGTTACGGCTACACCTTC; CDR3: CASSQDDSSYGYTF
J: TRBJ1-5; V: TRBV2; D: NA; size: NA; DNA: TGTGCCAGCAGTGAACGGGGAACGAGCAATCAGCCCCAGCATTTT; CDR3: CASSERGTSNQPQHF
J: TRBJ1-1; V: TRBV5-1; D: NA; size: few; DNA: TGCGCCAGCAGCTTGTTTGTTTTGGGAGGGAACACTGAAGCTTTCTTT; CDR3: CASSLFVLGGNTEAFF
J: TRBJ2-5; V: TRBV7-3; D: NA; size: NA; DNA: TGTGCCAGCAGCTTTACAGGGACCCCCGCGGGGGAGACCCAGTACTTC; CDR3: CASSFTGTPAGETQYF
J: TRBJ2-4; V: TRBV7-2; D: NA; size: NA; DNA: TGTGCCAGCGTGGTTGGGGGAGCCAAAAACATTCAGTACTTC; CDR3: CASVVGGAKNIQYF
J: TRBJ1-2; V: TRBV7-8; D: NA; size: NA; DNA: TGTGCCAGCAGCTTCGACAGACAAAACTATGGCTACACCTTC; CDR3: CASSFDRQNYGYTF
J: TRBJ1-3; V: TRBV4-3; D: NA; size: NA; DNA: TGCGCCAGCAGCCAAGGGGAAGGGAGGTCTGGAAACACCATATATTTT; CDR3: CASSQGEGRSGNTIYF
J: TRBJ2-5; V: TRBV6-1; D: TRBD2; size: NA; DNA: TGTGCCAGCAGTGTATCACTAGCGGGGGACCAAGAGACCCAGTACTTC; CDR3: CASSVSLAGDQETQYF
J: TRBJ1-1; V: TRBV9; D: NA; size: NA; DNA: TGTGCCAGCAGCGTAGCCAAGCAGACTGAAGCTTTCTTT; CDR3: CASSVAKQTEAFF
J: TRBJ1-1; V: TRBV29-1; D: NA; size: NA; DNA: TGCAGCTCCTGGACACCCATGAACACTGAAGCTTTCTTT; CDR3: CSSWTPMNTEAFF
J: TRBJ1-2; V: TRBV5-4; D: NA; size: NA; DNA: TGTGCCAGCAGCCAACGGGCCGATAACTATGGCTACACCTTC; CDR3: CASSQRADNYGYTF
J: TRBJ1-1; V: TRBV24-1; D: NA; size: NA; DNA: TGTGCCACCAGTGCCGCAGACACATCCTCTGAAGCTTTCTTT; CDR3: CATSAADTSSEAFF
J: TRBJ2-5; V: TRBV2; D: NA; size: NA; DNA: TGTGCCAGCAGTGAACAAGAGACCCAGTACTTC; CDR3: CASSEQETQYF
J: TRBJ1-6; V: TRBV19; D: NA; size: NA; DNA: TGTGCCAGTATCCCCGTAAGATCTTATAATTCACCCCTCCACTTT; CDR3: CASIPVRSYNSPLHF
J: TRBJ2-5; V: TRBV4-2; D: NA; size: NA; DNA: TGTGCCAGCAGCCAAGGGGTTTATGAGACCCAGTACTTC; CDR3: CASSQGVYETQYF
J: TRBJ2-5; V: TRBV25-1; D: NA; size: once; DNA: TGTGCCAGCAGTGACATGACAGTCCAAGAGACCCAGTACTTC; CDR3: CASSDMTVQETQYF
J: TRBJ2-2; V: TRBV9; D: NA; size: NA; DNA: TGTGCCAGCAGCCCCCGACCCCTCGGGGAGCTGTTTTTT; CDR3: CASSPRPLGELFF